The next 30 T cell receptor beta chains were all read from a single sample in a study of identical twins. TCRdb reprocessed the 5' RACE reads via MiXCR and lists one record per CDR3 protein. The repertoire holds some 730,000 distinct CDR3 sequences, with 18% as singletons. Another study also made use of these data, one on T cells expressing NK-cell markers.

Source material: PBMCs. Receptor source: a woman under 30 in good health.

V usage is TRBV20-1 and J usage is TRBJ2-1, with 11 bases identical to TRBD2. In germline, CDR1 is DFQATT, CDR2 SNEGSKA (reference sequence). Trimming cost V 3 bases and J 5 bases; bases outside gene matches: 3. This CDR3 is 14 amino acids long. CDR3 residues: CSARKGLADNEQFF. In nucleotides, the CDR3 is TGCAGTGCTAGGAAGGGACTAGCGGACAATGAGCAGTTCTTC.

The chain couples TRBV12-3 or TRBV12-4 to TRBJ2-7; D not certain. The ends were cut back, 3 bases at V and 4 bases at J, with 10 bases in the middle. CDR3 length equals 13 residues. The DNA of the CDR3 is TGTGCCAGCAGTTTGGCGTATAAATACGAGCAGTACTTC. It is translated as CASSLAYKYEQYF.

This clonotype was seen more than once but under ten times. The chain uses TRBV18 and TRBJ2-6; D is ambiguous. With 0 bases removed from V and 0 bases from J, the gap between germline ends came to 6 bases. The germline gives CDR1 KGHSH, CDR2 LQKENI. This CDR3 has 16 residues. The CDR3 here is CASSPPQSSGANVLTF. In DNA, the CDR3 is TGTGCCAGCTCACCACCGCAGAGCTCTGGGGCCAACGTCCTGACTTTC.

This clonotype was detected once. This chain connects TRBV20-1 to TRBJ2-7; 9 bases agree with TRBD1. Germline V gives CDR1 DFQATT, CDR2 SNEGSKA (reference sequence). With 5 bases clipped from V and 4 bases from J, the junction kept 9 bases outside the gene matches. The CDR3 is 14 residues long. DNA of the CDR3: TGCAGTGCTTTTACAGGGGGCACGTTTTACGAGCAGTACTTC. As protein: CSAFTGGTFYEQYF.

This clonotype was seen a few times. The V gene is TRBV5-1, the J gene TRBJ1-4; D gene ambiguous. This CDR3 region has 14 residues. V lost 0 bases to trimming and J lost 4 bases, with 7 bases between them. CDR1 and CDR2 (germline): SGHRS, YFSETQ. The chain's CDR3 is CASSLGGINEKLFF. The DNA for the CDR3 is TGCGCCAGCAGCTTGGGAGGAATTAATGAAAAACTGTTTTTT. Full variable domain (missing parts from reference TRBV5-1 and TRBJ1-4): KAGVTQTPRYLIKTRGQQVTLSCSPISGHRSVSWYQQTPGQGLQFLFEYFSETQRNKGNFPGRFSGRQFSNSRSEMNVSTLELGDSALYLCASSLGGINEKLFFGSGTQLSVL.

This clonotype was counted once. The CDR3 DNA is TGTGCCAGCAGCCGACAGGGGGATGCCGGGGAGCTGTTTTTT. Translating it yields CASSRQGDAGELFF. J is TRBJ2-2 and V is TRBV5-5, with TRBD1 matching 9 bases. The CDR3 has 14 amino acids. CDR1 and CDR2 (germline): SGHKS, YYEKEE (reference sequence). Unmatched junction bases numbered 4, after V lost 4 bases and J lost 6 bases.

This clonotype was found many times. The chain combines TRBV12-3 or TRBV12-4 with TRBJ2-5; D gene uncertain. CDR3 size: 13 residues. With 2 bases removed from V and 3 bases from J, the gap between germline ends came to 7 bases. CDR3 protein: CASSLSQEETQYF. CDR3 sequence (DNA): TGTGCCAGCAGTTTAAGCCAGGAAGAGACCCAGTACTTC.

The chain carries TRBV20-1 and TRBJ2-3; D possibly uses TRBD1 or TRBD2 (5 bases each). The CDR3 loop spans 16 amino acids. The V end was cut by 0 bases, the J end by 2 bases, with 15 bases between. The germline V gene encodes CDR1 DFQATT and CDR2 SNEGSKA (reference sequence). The CDR3 protein is CSARDFGASSTDTQYF. Written as DNA, the CDR3 is TGCAGTGCTAGAGATTTCGGGGCCTCTTCCACAGATACGCAGTATTTT.

This clonotype appeared a few times. The chain joins TRBV20-1 to TRBJ2-1, with 7 bases identical to TRBD2. The trim removed 3 bases at V and 6 bases at J, leaving 8 bases unmatched. Germline V CDR1 and CDR2: DFQATT, SNEGSKA (reference sequence). This CDR3 has 14 residues. Here the CDR3 DNA reads TGCAGTGCTAGTAAGGCTAGCGGAGTCAATGAGCAGTTCTTC. Amino acid sequence: CSASKASGVNEQFF.

The V gene is TRBV5-1, the J gene TRBJ1-2; weak D call: TRBD1 (6 bases). The V gene lost 4 bases and the J gene lost 2 bases, with 12 bases spanning the gap. From germline, CDR1 is SGHRS and CDR2 YFSETQ. This CDR3 has 14 residues. CDR3 bases: TGCGCCAGCAGCATTGACAGGCCCAACTATGGCTACACCTTC. It yields the protein CASSIDRPNYGYTF.

This clonotype was recorded at least ten times. The chain couples TRBV29-1 to TRBJ1-1, with D possibly being TRBD1 (6 bases). CDR3 length: 13 amino acids. The germline CDR1 and CDR2 sequences are SQVTM and ANQGSEA. Trimming pared 5 bases from V and 1 base from J, leaving 11 bases between. CDR3 sequence reads: CSVPGQTNTEAFF. The CDR3 region has the DNA TGCAGCGTTCCGGGACAAACGAACACTGAAGCTTTCTTT.

The rearrangement joins TRBV10-3 to TRBJ1-3; D possibly corresponds to TRBD1 (5 bases). Per the germline V gene, CDR1 is ENHRY and CDR2 is SYGVKD. V shed 4 bases and J shed 5 bases, with 9 bases lying between them. The CDR3 length is 13 residues. The CDR3 sequence: CAISADIRNTIYF. In DNA form, the CDR3 reads TGTGCCATCAGTGCGGACATCAGAAACACCATATATTTT.

This clonotype was seen more than once but under ten times. The V gene is TRBV20-1, the J gene TRBJ2-1; tentative D call: TRBD2 (5 bases). This CDR3 spans 13 amino acids. V gave up 6 bases and J gave up 3 bases, with 12 bases separating them. Germline CDR1 DFQATT, CDR2 SNEGSKA (reference sequence). This chain's CDR3 is CSAIEGFYNEQFF. The CDR3, as DNA: TGCAGTGCCATCGAGGGATTCTACAATGAGCAGTTCTTC.

The chain recombines TRBV4-1 with TRBJ2-1, with 8 bases lining up with TRBD2. Germline loops: CDR1 MGHRA, CDR2 YSYEKL. The CDR3 consists of 16 residues. J was trimmed by 7 bases and V by 4 bases; bases with no gene match: 12. In DNA form, the CDR3 reads TGCGCCAGCAGCCCCCTCGGGGGGGGCCTAGAAAATGAGCAGTTCTTC. It yields the protein CASSPLGGGLENEQFF.

In regard to this clonotype: A junction end diverges from the germline sequence, so it may reflect a read error. This chain connects TRBV12-3 or TRBV12-4 to TRBJ1-2; D is ambiguous. This CDR3 contains 11 residues. The CDR3, as DNA: TGTGCCAGCAGTTTTGAGGCAGTCCACCACTTC. Amino acid sequence: CASSFEAVHHF.

J is TRBJ2-7 and V is TRBV5-1; weak D call: TRBD1 (6 bases). The CDR3 contains 13 residues. V was trimmed by 0 bases and J by 6 bases, leaving 10 bases between them. Germline V gene sequence: CDR1 SGHRS, CDR2 YFSETQ. The DNA for the CDR3 is TGCGCCAGCAGCTTGGAACAGGGAATCGAGCAGTACTTC. Amino acids: CASSLEQGIEQYF.

The gene calls are TRBV5-1 and TRBJ2-2; no clear D. Trimming stripped 1 base from V and 1 base from J, with 8 bases between. Germline CDR1 and CDR2: SGHRS and YFSETQ. This CDR3 has 15 residues. CDR3 protein: CASSLSLGNTGELFF. The CDR3 DNA reads TGCGCCAGCAGCTTGAGCCTAGGGAACACCGGGGAGCTGTTTTTT.

The CDR3 DNA reads as TGTGCCAGCAGTTATAGCGCGGGAGGTTGGAACAATGAGCAGTTCTTC. Its protein product is CASSYSAGGWNNEQFF. The chain uses TRBV6-5 and TRBJ2-1; 8 nucleotides line up with TRBD2. This CDR3 spans 16 amino acids. Unmatched junction bases numbered 9, after V lost 3 bases and J lost 5 bases. Germline loops: CDR1 MNHEY, CDR2 SVGAGI.

This clonotype appeared a single time. The chain employs TRBV15 and TRBJ2-1; no reliable D call. Trimming left V 0 bases short and J 5 bases short, with 11 bases between. The germline V gene encodes CDR1 LNHNV and CDR2 YYDKDF (reference sequence). This CDR3 comprises 15 residues. CDR3 amino acids: CATSRDRAKDNEQFF. CDR3 DNA sequence: TGTGCCACCAGCAGAGATCGGGCCAAAGACAATGAGCAGTTCTTC.

This clonotype was seen only a few times. CDR3 region: CASEQTDHTGELFF. CDR3 bases: TGTGCCAGCGAACAGACAGACCACACCGGGGAGCTGTTTTTT. The chain uses TRBV12-3 or TRBV12-4 and TRBJ2-2; D perhaps matches TRBD1 (5 bases). V dropped 8 bases and J dropped 3 bases, with 13 bases sitting between them. The CDR3 is 14 residues long.

The chain couples TRBV20-1 to TRBJ2-7; 8 nucleotides align to TRBD2. This CDR3 has 15 amino acids. Per the germline V gene, CDR1 is DFQATT and CDR2 is SNEGSKA (reference sequence). Trimming at V came to 5 bases and at J to 2 bases, leaving 11 bases not matched to a gene. This CDR3 reads CSASQPRGGTYEQYF. The DNA for the CDR3 is TGCAGTGCTTCGCAACCCCGCGGGGGGACCTACGAGCAGTACTTC.

This clonotype appeared many times. The chain joins TRBV12-3 or TRBV12-4 to TRBJ1-2; D not resolved. Trimming pared 7 bases from V and 10 bases from J, leaving 4 bases between. This CDR3 comprises 8 residues. CDR3: CASTHYTF. The CDR3 DNA sequence: TGTGCCAGCACCCACTACACCTTC.

The chain combines TRBV7-2 with TRBJ2-1, with a weak D call TRBD1 (5 bases). Germline V gene sequence: CDR1 SGHTA, CDR2 FQGNSA. Trimming stripped 5 bases from V and 5 bases from J, with 13 bases between. The CDR3 has 14 amino acids. The CDR3 DNA sequence: TGTGCCAGCAGCGCAACCTACAGGAACAATGAGCAGTTCTTC. Its protein product is CASSATYRNNEQFF.

This clonotype was counted a few times. The chain recombines TRBV29-1 with TRBJ2-7, with 10 nucleotides matching TRBD1. The CDR3 sequence is 13 residues long. Germline trimming cut 4 bases from V and 6 bases from J; bases unmatched to any gene: 6. CDR1 and CDR2 (germline): SQVTM, ANQGSEA. The CDR3 here is CSVGQGAHSEQYF. CDR3 DNA sequence: TGCAGCGTTGGACAGGGGGCGCATTCCGAGCAGTACTTC.

This clonotype has a handful of counts. The V call is TRBV6-5, the J call TRBJ1-2; D possibly corresponds to TRBD1 (5 bases). V lost 2 bases and J lost 2, with 6 bases in between. This CDR3 has 13 residues. Per germline, CDR1 MNHEY and CDR2 SVGAGI. The CDR3 bases are TGTGCCAGCAGTTACGGGGGAAACTATGGCTACACCTTC. Translated, it gives CASSYGGNYGYTF.

In this sample, this clonotype turned up a few times. The chain recombines TRBV12-3 or TRBV12-4 with TRBJ2-2; 11 bases agree with TRBD2. The length of the CDR3 is 19 residues. Germline trimming cut 8 bases from V and 6 bases from J; bases unmatched to any gene: 20. The CDR3 DNA follows: TGTGCCAGCGACCAGACCTTCGACGCTAGCGGGGGGAGGGCCGGGGAGCTGTTTTTT. Protein product: CASDQTFDASGGRAGELFF.

This clonotype occurred a few times. The chain employs TRBV20-1 and TRBJ1-2, with D possibly matching TRBD1 (5 bases). Germline V CDR1 and CDR2: DFQATT, SNEGSKA (reference sequence). Trimming cost V 3 bases and J 8 bases, with 16 bases left between them. The CDR3 sequence is 13 residues long. CDR3 region: CSARAGQALGYTF. The CDR3 DNA follows: TGCAGTGCTAGGGCCGGACAAGCGTTGGGCTACACCTTC.

V and J are TRBV12-3 or TRBV12-4 and TRBJ2-1; 11 bases line up with TRBD2. The CDR3 loop spans 17 amino acids. The J segment lost 0 bases and the V segment lost 5 bases, leaving 6 bases of the junction unmatched. For the CDR3, the DNA is TGTGCCAGCAGTGCCGAAACTAGCGGGGGCTCCTACAATGAGCAGTTCTTC. Residues: CASSAETSGGSYNEQFF.

V usage is TRBV6-1 and J usage is TRBJ1-2; 7 nucleotides align to TRBD1. The CDR3 has 14 amino acids. The V and J ends lost 7 bases and 6 bases, in that order; junction bases with no gene match: 11. The germline V gene encodes CDR1 MNHNS and CDR2 SASEGT. CDR3 in amino acids: CASTETTGANGYTF. CDR3 DNA: TGTGCCAGCACCGAAACTACAGGGGCGAATGGCTACACCTTC.

This clonotype was seen more than once but under ten times. The chain carries TRBV11-2 and TRBJ2-7; D is unclear. There are 16 residues in the CDR3. The germline V gene has CDR1 SGHAT and CDR2 FQNNGV. Trimming stripped 5 bases from V and 2 bases from J, with 19 bases between. CDR3 region: CASSPLVGQSPYEQYF. The CDR3, as DNA: TGTGCCAGCAGCCCCCTCGTCGGGCAATCACCCTACGAGCAGTACTTC.